Below, 32 T cell receptor beta chains from the same sample are listed, as sequenced in a study of human T cells and chemical hapten exposure. The time point: patch test 1, 2 weeks after DPC sensitization. Treatment defined: therapeutic diphenylcyclopropenone sensitization with weekly scalp DPC. Via MiXCR, TCRdb re-called the RACE reads, giving one row per CDR3 protein. The sample lists about 90,000 distinct CDR3 sequences; 10% were seen once. This specimen was whole blood, taken in connection with sensitization to the hapten diphenylcyclopropenone (DPC). Source of these receptors: a man aged 35 to 55 with alopecia areata. Some clones in this sample may be carry-over from other donors' samples.

This clonotype showed up many times. The chain uses TRBV28 and TRBJ1-3, with unresolved D. Looked up from germline, CDR1 is MDHEN and CDR2 is SYDVKM. Trimming cost V 5 bases and J 0 bases, with 8 bases left between them. CDR3 length: 14 amino acids. CDR3 loop: CASSTEFSGNTIYF. The CDR3 bases are TGTGCCAGCAGTACCGAGTTCTCTGGAAACACCATATATTTT.

About this clonotype: A junction end diverges from the germline sequence, so it may reflect a read error. The chain links TRBV6-9 to TRBJ1-5, with TRBD1 identical over 7 bases. The CDR3 sequence is 16 residues long. Germline CDR1 and CDR2: MNHGY and SVAAGI. The CDR3 loop is CASMNPRDRGNQPQHF. The CDR3 DNA reads as TGTGCCAGCATGAATCCCCGGGACAGAGGCAATCAGCCCCAACATTTT.

J is TRBJ1-4 and V is TRBV28; D gene ambiguous. The CDR3 length is 15 residues. CDR1 is MDHEN and CDR2 is SYDVKM in the germline V gene. The V end was cut by 5 bases, the J end by 8 bases, with 18 bases between. CDR3 region: CASSPSFAGGEKLFF. CDR3 nucleotides: TGTGCCAGCAGTCCGTCCTTTGCCGGCGGAGAAAAACTGTTTTTT.

The chain has TRBV6-5 and TRBJ2-7; TRBD1 matches 9 bases. The CDR3 loop spans 14 amino acids. J gave up 6 bases and V 7 bases, and 10 bases lay outside the gene matches. The germline V gene encodes CDR1 MNHEY and CDR2 SVGAGI. The CDR3 DNA reads as TGTGCCAGCACCAAAACAGGGGGCCGGGGCGAGCAGTACTTC. Translating gives CASTKTGGRGEQYF.

This clonotype was seen more than once but under ten times. This chain uses TRBV18 with TRBJ2-5; TRBD2 aligns across 11 bases. This CDR3 has 16 amino acids. Per the germline V gene, CDR1 is KGHSH and CDR2 is LQKENI. The V and J ends lost 6 bases and 5 bases, in that order; junction bases with no gene match: 11. CDR3 DNA: TGTGCCAGCTCGCCTGTAGCGGGAGGGCCGCCGGAGACCCAGTACTTC. Translated: CASSPVAGGPPETQYF.

This clonotype appeared many times. The chain joins TRBV20-1 to TRBJ2-2; perhaps TRBD1 as D (5 bases). The CDR3 is 17 amino acids. CDR1 and CDR2 from the germline V gene are DFQATT and SNEGSKA (reference sequence). V lost 8 bases and J 7 bases, leaving 29 bases between the germline ends. CDR3 loop: CSFPKDGQGRSNGELFF. The DNA of the CDR3 is TGCAGTTTTCCGAAGGATGGGCAGGGAAGATCTAACGGGGAGCTGTTTTTT.

The chain recombines TRBV28 with TRBJ2-4, with D uncertain. Trimming stripped 6 bases from V and 4 bases from J, with 13 bases between. The CDR3 totals 14 residues. Germline values: CDR1 MDHEN, CDR2 SYDVKM. The CDR3 region is CASSLYKDKNIQYF. CDR3 bases: TGTGCCAGCAGCCTTTACAAGGATAAAAACATTCAGTACTTC. Combining the CDR3 with reference TRBV28 and TRBJ2-4 gives the whole variable domain DVKVTQSSRYLVKRTGEKVFLECVQDMDHENMFWYRQDPGLGLRLIYFSYDVKMKEKGDIPEGYSVSREKKERFSLILESASTNQTSMYLCASSLYKDKNIQYFGAGTRLSVL.

The table lists this clonotype with a few counts. The chain recombines TRBV13 with TRBJ2-1; no firm D call. CDR3 length: 12 residues. Looked up from germline, CDR1 is PRHDT and CDR2 is FYEKMQ (reference sequence). Trimming pared 2 bases from V and 7 bases from J, leaving 6 bases between. The CDR3 coding sequence is TGTGCCAGCAGCTTAATGGGAAATGAGCAGTTCTTC. Protein: CASSLMGNEQFF.

This clonotype was counted only a few times. This chain uses TRBV5-1 with TRBJ2-7; 9 nucleotides agree with TRBD2. Looked up from germline, CDR1 is SGHRS and CDR2 is YFSETQ. Trimming cost V 5 bases and J 3 bases; bases outside gene matches: 6. The CDR3 runs 14 residues. Here the CDR3 DNA reads TGCGCCAGCAGGTCCCATAGCGGGGGCTACGAGCAGTACTTC. It yields the protein CASRSHSGGYEQYF.

This clonotype turned up a few times. V usage is TRBV19 and J usage is TRBJ1-5; D is possibly TRBD1 (5 bases). The germline V and J ends were trimmed by 4 bases and 2 bases, with 9 bases remaining between them. CDR1 and CDR2 (germline): LNHDA, SQIVND (reference sequence). This CDR3 contains 14 residues. CDR3 amino acids: CASSNGDRNQPQHF. The CDR3 DNA is TGTGCCAGTAGTAACGGGGACCGCAATCAGCCCCAGCATTTT.

This clonotype was seen a handful of times. The V call is TRBV30, the J call TRBJ1-4; possibly TRBD1 for D (5 bases). V dropped 2 bases and J dropped 4 bases, with 17 bases sitting between them. This CDR3 has 16 amino acids. Looked up from germline, CDR1 is GTSNPN and CDR2 is SVGIG (reference sequence). The CDR3 reads CAWSPGGSGGNEKLFF. For the CDR3, the DNA is TGTGCCTGGAGTCCTGGGGGATCGGGGGGTAATGAAAAACTGTTTTTT. The entire variable domain, with the rest obtained from reference TRBV30 and TRBJ1-4, is as follows: SQTIHQWPATLVQPVGSPLSLECTVEGTSNPNLYWYRQAAGRGLQLLFYSVGIGQISSEVPQNLSASRPQDRQFILSSKKLLLSDSGFYLCAWSPGGSGGNEKLFFGSGTQLSVL.

This clonotype was found a few times. This chain links TRBV3-1 with TRBJ2-7, with 8 bases fitting TRBD1. The CDR3 extends over 15 amino acids. Looked up from germline, CDR1 is LGHDT and CDR2 is YNNKEL (reference sequence). The V and J ends lost 1 base and 2 bases, in that order; junction bases with no gene match: 4. The DNA of the CDR3 is TGTGCCAGCAGCCAAGGGACAGGGTTGGCCTACGAGCAGTACGTC. Amino acid sequence: CASSQGTGLAYEQYV.

This chain uses TRBV23-1 with TRBJ1-2, with D perhaps matching TRBD1 (5 bases). TRBV23-1 is identified as an open reading frame with a role that is uncertain. Trimming cost V 7 bases and J 5 bases, with 17 bases left between them. The CDR3 totals 14 residues. CDR3 sequence: CASKLTASNYGYTF. The DNA for the CDR3 is TGCGCCAGCAAGTTGACAGCGTCGAATTATGGCTACACCTTC.

Concerning this clonotype: This may come from a read error, since a much larger clone is one base off. The conserved phenylalanine or tryptophan normally closing the CDR3 is absent here, so this likely arose from a read error. In DNA, the CDR3 is TGCAGTGCTATTGGCGGGAGCACAGATACGCAGTATTTA. Its protein product is CSAIGGSTDTQYL. The chain carries TRBV20-1 and TRBJ2-3, with a possible D match to TRBD2 (5 bases). V shed 4 bases and J shed 0 bases, with 8 bases lying between them. Per the germline V gene, CDR1 is DFQATT and CDR2 is SNEGSKA (reference sequence). The CDR3 covers 13 residues.

This clonotype has at least ten counts. The genes are TRBV20-1 and TRBJ1-5; D ambiguous. This CDR3 is 13 amino acids long. V was pared by 1 base and J by 1 base, with 5 bases between. The germline CDR1 and CDR2 sequences are DFQATT and SNEGSKA (reference sequence). The CDR3 here is CSARGPSNQPQHF. As DNA, the CDR3 is TGCAGTGCTAGAGGGCCCAGCAATCAGCCCCAGCATTTT.

The rearrangement links TRBV6-8 to TRBJ2-3; D is perhaps TRBD1 (6 bases). The germline V and J ends were trimmed by 2 bases and 8 bases, with 17 bases remaining between them. The CDR3 length is 15 residues. Germline V gene lookup returns CDR1 MNHGY and CDR2 SAAAGT. Written as DNA, the CDR3 is TGTGCCAGCAGTTACCAGGGGCGAATGAGGGGTACGCAGTATTTT. Its translation: CASSYQGRMRGTQYF.

V gene TRBV28 combines with J gene TRBJ2-4; 10 bases match TRBD1. This CDR3 has 19 amino acids. The V gene's germline CDR1 is MDHEN and CDR2 SYDVKM. Trimming took 3 bases from V and 0 from J; bases not matched to a gene: 11. The CDR3 DNA reads as TGTGCCAGCAGTTTGTGGACAGGGGGAGGAAGCGGAGCCAAAAACATTCAGTACTTC. Translation gives CASSLWTGGGSGAKNIQYF.

The chain joins TRBV4-1 to TRBJ2-3; the D gene is possibly TRBD2 (6 bases). This CDR3 region has 16 residues. CDR1 is MGHRA and CDR2 is YSYEKL in the germline V gene. With 3 bases removed from V and 0 bases from J, the gap between germline ends came to 13 bases. The CDR3, as DNA: TGCGCCAGCAGCCACTACGGCGGGGCTAGCACAGATACGCAGTATTTT. Its protein is CASSHYGGASTDTQYF.

In its sample, this clonotype was seen many times. V gene TRBV29-1 combines with J gene TRBJ1-1; the D is unclear. This CDR3 is built from 14 residues. V was shortened by 4 bases and J by 5 bases, with 17 bases between the two germline ends. The V gene's germline CDR1 is SQVTM and CDR2 ANQGSEA. The CDR3 here is CSVGEILLGTEAFF. The CDR3 DNA reads as TGCAGCGTTGGAGAGATCCTACTGGGGACTGAAGCTTTCTTT.

This clonotype appeared many times. The V call is TRBV9, the J call TRBJ2-3, with D perhaps being TRBD1 or TRBD2 (6 bases each). Germline-derived CDR1 and CDR2 are SGDLS and YYNGEE. The CDR3 spans 13 residues. Trimming removed 6 bases from V and 2 bases from J, with 10 bases in between. The CDR3 bases are TGTGCCAGCAAGGGGGACTCCACAGATACGCAGTATTTT. This encodes CASKGDSTDTQYF. Filled out from reference TRBV9 and TRBJ2-3, the complete variable domain reads DSGVTQTPKHLITATGQRVTLRCSPRSGDLSVYWYQQSLDQGLQFLIQYYNGEERAKGNILERFSAQQFPDLHSELNLSSLELGDSALYFCASKGDSTDTQYFGPGTRLTVL.

This clonotype was detected only a few times. This chain uses TRBV10-3 with TRBJ2-1; a weak D match, TRBD2 (6 bases). Trimming removed 6 bases at V and 6 bases at J, with 12 bases between. The CDR3 length is 13 residues. CDR1 and CDR2 from the germline V gene are ENHRY and SYGVKD. The CDR3 DNA reads as TGTGCCATCAGGACGGGACTTGGCAATGAGCAGTTCTTC. This gives the protein CAIRTGLGNEQFF.

This clonotype was seen more than once but under ten times. The chain links TRBV14 to TRBJ1-2, with 9 bases that match TRBD1. The V gene end was trimmed by 0 bases and the J gene end by 7 bases; junction bases not matched to a gene: 3. The CDR3 totals 14 residues. Germline CDR1 SGHDN, CDR2 FVKESK. CDR3 loop: CASSQEWDRVGYTF. CDR3 DNA: TGTGCCAGCAGCCAAGAATGGGACAGGGTTGGCTACACCTTC.

In this sample, this clonotype turned up a few times. V is TRBV28 and J is TRBJ1-5; unclear D gene. Trimming shortened V by 5 bases and J by 0 bases, and 8 bases separated the two germline ends. Germline-derived CDR1 and CDR2 are MDHEN and SYDVKM. This CDR3 region has 14 residues. As DNA, the CDR3 is TGTGCCAGCAGTCGCGGATATAGCAATCAGCCCCAGCATTTT. Translating it yields CASSRGYSNQPQHF.

This clonotype was recorded at least ten times. J is TRBJ1-1 and V is TRBV7-8; D is undetermined. V shed 4 bases and J shed 8 bases, with 14 bases lying between them. Per the germline V gene, CDR1 is SGHVS and CDR2 is FQNEAQ. The CDR3 has 13 amino acids. Here the CDR3 DNA reads TGTGCCAGCAGCTCCTTCGGGGATGGAGAAGCTTTCTTT. Its translation: CASSSFGDGEAFF.

This chain uses TRBV3-1 with TRBJ2-1; D gene ambiguous. This CDR3 region has 14 residues. The V end lost 3 bases, the J end lost 8 bases, and 14 bases lay between the germline ends. Germline V CDR1 and CDR2: LGHDT, YNNKEL (reference sequence). The chain's CDR3 is CASSQGIRRDEQFF. The CDR3 region has the DNA TGTGCCAGCAGCCAGGGAATCCGACGGGATGAGCAGTTCTTC.

This chain links TRBV29-1 with TRBJ2-1, with D hard to call. CDR1 SQVTM and CDR2 ANQGSEA come from the germline V gene. Trimming stripped 7 bases from V and 5 bases from J, with 15 bases between. The length of the CDR3 is 13 residues. The CDR3 sequence: CSGAASVHNEQFF. The CDR3 DNA follows: TGCAGCGGGGCGGCGAGCGTCCACAATGAGCAGTTCTTC.

There are many counts of this clonotype. The genes are TRBV27 and TRBJ2-3; TRBD2 might be the D (6 bases). Trimming shortened V by 9 bases and J by 4 bases, and 14 bases separated the two germline ends. Germline V gene lookup returns CDR1 MNHEY and CDR2 SMNVEV (reference sequence). The length of the CDR3 is 13 residues. The chain's CDR3 is CASSGVGADTQYF. The DNA for the CDR3 is TGTGCCAGTTCGGGAGTCGGGGCAGATACGCAGTATTTT.

This clonotype was seen at least ten times. The genes are TRBV29-1 and TRBJ1-4, with 7 nucleotides matching TRBD1. Germline V gene lookup returns CDR1 SQVTM and CDR2 ANQGSEA. CDR3 length: 13 residues. The V and J ends lost 4 bases and 3 bases, in that order; junction bases with no gene match: 2. CDR3 sequence: CSVVGQSNEKLFF. The CDR3 DNA reads as TGCAGCGTTGTGGGACAGTCTAATGAAAAACTGTTTTTT.

The rearrangement joins TRBV7-6 to TRBJ2-1, with 11 bases fitting TRBD2. There are 15 residues in the CDR3. The V and J ends lost 7 bases and 4 bases, in that order; junction bases with no gene match: 6. In germline, CDR1 is SGHVS, CDR2 FNYEAQ. The DNA for the CDR3 is TGTGCCAGCACCGAGGGACTAGCGGAGTACAATGAGCAGTTCTTC. It translates to CASTEGLAEYNEQFF.

This clonotype has just a few counts. The genes are TRBV30 and TRBJ2-2; unclear D gene. The V gene's germline CDR1 is GTSNPN and CDR2 SVGIG (reference sequence). The CDR3 consists of 12 residues. Trimming removed 3 bases from V and 6 bases from J, with 8 bases in between. The CDR3 bases are TGTGCCTGGAGCGCAGGTGCCGGGGAGCTGTTTTTT. As protein: CAWSAGAGELFF.

This clonotype was detected a few times. The chain uses TRBV6-6 and TRBJ2-1, with 8 bases identical to TRBD1. V lost 2 bases and J lost 5; bases outside the gene matches: 8. Germline CDR1 MNHNY, CDR2 SVGAGI (reference sequence). This CDR3 has 16 amino acids. In DNA, the CDR3 is TGTGCCAGCAGTTACGCTCAGGGGGCTCCGGACAATGAGCAGTTCTTC. It is translated as CASSYAQGAPDNEQFF.

This clonotype has ten or more counts. The chain is built from TRBV29-1 and TRBJ2-1; 9 bases align to TRBD2. Trimming cost V 3 bases and J 9 bases; bases outside gene matches: 12. Germline lookup yields CDR1 SQVTM and CDR2 ANQGSEA. CDR3 length equals 15 residues. DNA of the CDR3: TGCAGCGTTGACCGGCGGGGGGGACGTGACAGTGAGCAGTTCTTC. Encoded protein: CSVDRRGGRDSEQFF.